This TCR beta chain was sequenced in a study of blood T cell repertoires in COVID-19. Assay used: immunoSEQ multiplex PCR; TCRdb lists only in-frame clones, some missing. Here the sample spans about 100,000 clones, around 83% being singletons. V dropped 6 bases and J dropped 6; count of bases not matched to a gene: 19. The CDR3 runs 17 residues. Germline V gives CDR1 SQVTM, CDR2 ANQGSEA. The genes are TRBV29-1 and TRBJ2-7; TRBD2 agrees at 11 bases. The sample was peripheral blood. This TCR was recovered from a man in his 70s with acute or convalescent COVID-19. The DNA for the CDR3 is TGCAGCGTCGAGGGACAGTTAGCGGGGGGGTCCCCTGGCGAGCAGTACTTC. Translated, it gives CSVEGQLAGGSPGEQYF.